The 22 T cell receptor beta chains in this list originate from one sample, sequenced in a study of T-cell memory formation after mild COVID-19. TCRdb re-called the 5' RACE reads with MiXCR, one entry per CDR3 protein. This sample yields roughly 250,000 distinct CDR3 sequences, of which 16% are seen a single time; 20% to 25% belongs to the top ten. Sequencing input: PBMCs or a T cell subset sorted from them (not recorded which). The receptors originated from a man younger than 35 who had mild COVID-19 (a few samples of this study predate the infection). Cell type and time point are not known.

The CDR3 here is CASSGDGYGYTF. The CDR3 coding sequence is TGTGCCAGCAGCGGGGATGGCTATGGCTACACCTTC. The chain joins TRBV12-3 or TRBV12-4 to TRBJ1-2, with D uncertain. V lost 6 bases, J lost 4 bases, and 9 bases lay in between. The CDR3 loop spans 12 amino acids.

The rearrangement uses TRBV6-5 and TRBJ1-2; D ambiguous. The CDR3 length is 14 residues. Trimming stripped 2 bases from V and 3 bases from J, with 10 bases between. The germline gives CDR1 MNHEY, CDR2 SVGAGI. CDR3 bases: TGTGCCAGCAGTTACCGGGCAGAACACTATGGCTACACCTTC. Translated, it gives CASSYRAEHYGYTF.

This clonotype was seen only a few times. The chain carries TRBV7-9 and TRBJ1-1; no definite D call. CDR1 is SEHNR, CDR2 FQNEAQ, per germline (reference sequence). The CDR3 is 12 residues long. V was pared by 6 bases and J by 5 bases, with 10 bases between. In DNA form, the CDR3 reads TGTGCCAGCAGTCAGGACGATACTGAAGCTTTCTTT. Encoded protein: CASSQDDTEAFF.

The V gene is TRBV18, the J gene TRBJ2-7; D tentatively fits TRBD1 or TRBD2 (5 bases each). Germline CDR1 reads KGHSH; CDR2 reads LQKENI. This CDR3 region has 15 residues. V lost 5 bases and J lost 2, with 16 bases in between. CDR3 region: CASSLTGRGAYEQYV. CDR3 in DNA: TGTGCCAGCTCATTAACGGGGAGAGGGGCCTACGAGCAGTACGTC.

This chain links TRBV18 with TRBJ2-2; TRBD2 might be the D (5 bases). Germline CDR1 KGHSH, CDR2 LQKENI. V lost 2 bases and J lost 0, with 16 bases in between. CDR3 length: 18 residues. The CDR3 nucleotides read TGTGCCAGCTCACCATGGGCTCTCGGACTCGCGAACACCGGGGAGCTGTTTTTT. It encodes CASSPWALGLANTGELFF.

The chain combines TRBV24-1 with TRBJ2-5; 8 nucleotides line up with TRBD1. J gave up 4 bases and V 4 bases, and 4 bases lay outside the gene matches. The CDR3 contains 14 residues. Germline V lookup: CDR1 KGHDR, CDR2 SFDVKD. CDR3 nucleotides: TGTGCCACCAGTGACTCCGACAGGGGAGAGACCCAGTACTTC. Its protein is CATSDSDRGETQYF.

This sequence joins TRBV10-3 and TRBJ2-1; D uncertain. V lost 6 bases and J 3 bases, leaving 15 bases between the germline ends. Germline V gene sequence: CDR1 ENHRY, CDR2 SYGVKD. The length of the CDR3 is 15 residues. As DNA, the CDR3 is TGTGCCATCAGCTACCGAGACGGCGTCTACAATGAGCAGTTCTTC. It codes for CAISYRDGVYNEQFF.

This clonotype was recorded at least ten times. The chain is built from TRBV7-2 and TRBJ2-1; D is ambiguous. Trimming pared 7 bases from V and 8 bases from J, leaving 15 bases between. Germline CDR1 reads SGHTA; CDR2 reads FQGNSA. The CDR3 sequence is 13 residues long. CDR3 nucleotides: TGTGCCAGCACCCTGCATGCTTCCGATGAGCAGTTCTTC. Amino acids: CASTLHASDEQFF.

V is TRBV7-2 and J is TRBJ1-2; D not resolved. The CDR3 contains 14 residues. Trimming removed 1 base from V and 4 bases from J, with 10 bases in between. Germline V gene sequence: CDR1 SGHTA, CDR2 FQGNSA. The CDR3 DNA reads TGTGCCAGCAGCTTAGGCGGTGGCATCTATGGCTACACCTTC. Its protein is CASSLGGGIYGYTF. The variable domain in full, completed from reference TRBV7-2 and TRBJ1-2, reads GAGVSQSPSNKVTEKGKDVELRCDPISGHTALYWYRQSLGQGLEFLIYFQGNSAPDKSGLPSDRFSAERTGGSVSTLTIQRTQQEDSAVYLCASSLGGGIYGYTFGSGTRLTVV.

V gene TRBV7-9 combines with J gene TRBJ1-1; D is unresolved. Germline V lookup: CDR1 SEHNR, CDR2 FQNEAQ (reference sequence). The CDR3 has 14 residues. Trimming stripped 1 base from V and 5 bases from J, with 11 bases between. CDR3 sequence: CASSLDTPATEAFF. As DNA, the CDR3 is TGTGCCAGCAGCTTAGATACTCCAGCGACTGAAGCTTTCTTT.

This clonotype was recorded a few times. The chain combines TRBV3-1 with TRBJ2-2; 9 nucleotides align to TRBD1. This CDR3 has 15 amino acids. Germline V gives CDR1 LGHDT, CDR2 YNNKEL (reference sequence). V lost 4 bases, J lost 7 bases, and 7 bases stayed unmatched. CDR3 nucleotides: TGTGCCAGCAGCCTAGGGACAGGGACGATCGGGGAGCTGTTTTTT. It codes for CASSLGTGTIGELFF.

This clonotype came up many times. The chain recombines TRBV4-3 with TRBJ2-6; D is unresolved. Trimming shortened V by 0 bases and J by 0 bases, and 12 bases separated the two germline ends. There are 18 residues in the CDR3. Germline V gives CDR1 LGHNA, CDR2 YSLEER. The CDR3 bases are TGCGCCAGCAGCCAAGATTGGTTGCTGGGCTCTGGGGCCAACGTCCTGACTTTC. This translates into CASSQDWLLGSGANVLTF.

The table lists this clonotype with a few counts. V and J are TRBV7-2 and TRBJ2-5; 9 bases fit TRBD2. Germline loops: CDR1 SGHTA, CDR2 FQGNSA. CDR3 length: 15 residues. V was pared by 5 bases and J by 0 bases, with 4 bases of the junction left unmatched. The CDR3 region has the DNA TGTGCCAGCAGCCGAGCGGGGGGATACCAAGAGACCCAGTACTTC. Residues: CASSRAGGYQETQYF.

This clonotype has more than one count but fewer than ten. The rearrangement links TRBV12-3 or TRBV12-4 to TRBJ2-5; perhaps TRBD2 as D (5 bases). V dropped 6 bases and J dropped 7 bases, with 18 bases sitting between them. The CDR3 is 14 residues long. CDR3 amino acids: CASRTGQAGGTQYF. The CDR3, as DNA: TGTGCCAGCAGAACCGGGCAGGCGGGCGGGACCCAGTACTTC.

This clonotype has at least ten counts. This CDR3 is CASSTQGDETQYF. CDR3 bases: TGTGCCAGCAGTACCCAGGGAGACGAGACCCAGTACTTC. J is TRBJ2-5 and V is TRBV12-3 or TRBV12-4; D may match TRBD1 or TRBD2 (5 bases each). V was trimmed by 5 bases and J by 5 bases, leaving 12 bases between them. The CDR3 is 13 residues long.

Only a few counts were recorded for this clonotype. The chain links TRBV5-1 to TRBJ2-5, with D possibly being TRBD2 (6 bases). Trimming took 4 bases from V and 5 from J, leaving 12 bases between them. The germline V gene encodes CDR1 SGHRS and CDR2 YFSETQ. This CDR3 has 13 amino acids. The CDR3, as DNA: TGCGCCAGCAGCGTGGGGGAGGTGGAGACCCAGTACTTC. Its protein product is CASSVGEVETQYF. The whole variable domain, remainder taken from reference TRBV5-1 and TRBJ2-5, is KAGVTQTPRYLIKTRGQQVTLSCSPISGHRSVSWYQQTPGQGLQFLFEYFSETQRNKGNFPGRFSGRQFSNSRSEMNVSTLELGDSALYLCASSVGEVETQYFGPGTRLLVL.

The chain has TRBV10-1 and TRBJ2-7, with D unresolved. The CDR3 runs to 16 residues. CDR1 and CDR2 from the germline V gene are WNHNN and SYGVQD (reference sequence). V gave up 2 bases and J gave up 2 bases, with 16 bases separating them. CDR3 sequence reads: CASSEIQPGWTYEQYF. The CDR3 DNA is TGCGCCAGCAGTGAGATACAGCCGGGCTGGACCTACGAGCAGTACTTC.

The chain couples TRBV11-3 to TRBJ2-1, with 9 bases that match TRBD2. V gave up 1 base and J gave up 5 bases; unmatched junction bases: 6. This CDR3 is 16 amino acids long. The germline V gene has CDR1 SGHNT and CDR2 YENEEA. CDR3 DNA sequence: TGTGCCAGCAGCTTAGGAGGCGGGGGGGCCAACAATGAGCAGTTCTTC. Its protein product is CASSLGGGGANNEQFF.

The chain has TRBV6-6 and TRBJ2-1; D is tentatively TRBD1 or TRBD2 (5 bases each). Germline V gene data show CDR1 as MNHNY and CDR2 as SVGAGI (reference sequence). This CDR3 comprises 14 residues. The V end was cut by 3 bases, the J end by 5 bases, with 11 bases between. The CDR3 region is CASSYIGADNEQFF. Written as DNA, the CDR3 is TGTGCCAGCAGTTATATCGGGGCCGACAATGAGCAGTTCTTC.

V is TRBV5-4 and J is TRBJ2-7; D is perhaps TRBD1 or TRBD2 (5 bases each). This CDR3 is 14 amino acids long. V lost 2 bases to trimming and J lost 3 bases, with 12 bases between them. CDR1 and CDR2 (germline): SGHNT, YYREEE (reference sequence). CDR3 region: CASSLGTANYEQYF. The CDR3, as DNA: TGTGCCAGCAGCTTAGGGACGGCTAACTACGAGCAGTACTTC.

This clonotype has only a few counts. The chain uses TRBV11-2 and TRBJ1-6; TRBD1 matches at 9 bases. There are 16 residues in the CDR3. From germline, CDR1 is SGHAT and CDR2 FQNNGV. The V and J ends lost 6 bases and 8 bases, in that order; junction bases with no gene match: 11. DNA for the CDR3: TGTGCCAGCAGAGTCCCGGGACAGGGAGGGGATTCACCCCTCCACTTT. Amino acid sequence: CASRVPGQGGDSPLHF.

The chain links TRBV5-8 to TRBJ2-2, with 9 bases identical to TRBD1. J lost 5 bases, V lost 5 bases, and 13 bases had no gene match. Germline V gene lookup returns CDR1 SGHTS and CDR2 YDEGEE. This CDR3 comprises 17 residues. This chain's CDR3 is CASRRTGDPRGTGELFF. DNA for the CDR3: TGTGCCAGCAGGCGGACAGGGGACCCTCGAGGGACCGGGGAGCTGTTTTTT. The full variable domain, in which reference TRBV5-8 and TRBJ2-2 provide the parts outside the CDR3, is EAGVTQSPTHLIKTRGQQATLRCSPISGHTSVYWYQQALGLGLQFLLWYDEGEERNRGNFPPRFSGRQFPNYSSELNVNALELEDSALYLCASRRTGDPRGTGELFFGEGSRLTVL.